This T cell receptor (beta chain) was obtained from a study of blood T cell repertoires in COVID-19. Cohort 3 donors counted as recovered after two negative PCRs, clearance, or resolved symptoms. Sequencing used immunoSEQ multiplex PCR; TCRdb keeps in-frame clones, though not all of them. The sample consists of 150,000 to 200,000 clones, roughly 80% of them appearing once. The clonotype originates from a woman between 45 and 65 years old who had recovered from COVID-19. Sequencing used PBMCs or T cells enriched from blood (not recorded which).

For the CDR3, the DNA is TGTGCCAGCAGCCAAGATCGACTAGCGACGAACACCGGGGAGCTGTTTTTT. This translates into CASSQDRLATNTGELFF. The V and J genes are TRBV14 and TRBJ2-2, with TRBD2 matching 8 bases. Germline V gene data show CDR1 as SGHDN and CDR2 as FVKESK. Unmatched junction bases numbered 3, after V lost 0 bases and J lost 0 bases. The CDR3 sequence is 17 residues long.